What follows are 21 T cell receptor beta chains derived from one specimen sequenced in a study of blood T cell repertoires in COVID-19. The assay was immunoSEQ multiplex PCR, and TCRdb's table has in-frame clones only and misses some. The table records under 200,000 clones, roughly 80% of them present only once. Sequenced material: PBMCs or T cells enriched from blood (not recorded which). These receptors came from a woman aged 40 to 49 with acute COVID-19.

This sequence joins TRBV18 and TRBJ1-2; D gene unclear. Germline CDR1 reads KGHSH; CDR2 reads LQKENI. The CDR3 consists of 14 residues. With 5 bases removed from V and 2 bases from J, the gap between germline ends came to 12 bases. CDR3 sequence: CASSEGGSNYGYTF. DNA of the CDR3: TGTGCCAGCTCAGAGGGTGGCTCGAACTATGGCTACACCTTC. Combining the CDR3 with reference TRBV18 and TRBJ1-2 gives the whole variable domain NAGVMQNPRHLVRRRGQEARLRCSPMKGHSHVYWYRQLPEEGLKFMVYLQKENIIDESGMPKERFSAEFPKEGPSILRIQQVVRGDSAAYFCASSEGGSNYGYTFGSGTRLTVV.

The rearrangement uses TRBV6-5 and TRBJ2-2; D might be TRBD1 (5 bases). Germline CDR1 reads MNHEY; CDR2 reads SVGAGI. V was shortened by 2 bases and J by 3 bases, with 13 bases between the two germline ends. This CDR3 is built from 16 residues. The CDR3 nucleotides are TGTGCCAGCAGTTACCAAGGGGCGCAGGACACCGGGGAGCTGTTTTTT. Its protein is CASSYQGAQDTGELFF.

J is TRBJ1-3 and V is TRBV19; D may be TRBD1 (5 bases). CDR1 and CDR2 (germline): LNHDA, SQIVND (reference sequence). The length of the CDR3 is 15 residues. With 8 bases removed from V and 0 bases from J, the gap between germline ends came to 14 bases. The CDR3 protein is CASAGRGNSGNTIYF. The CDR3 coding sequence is TGTGCCAGTGCGGGGCGGGGAAACTCTGGAAACACCATATATTTT. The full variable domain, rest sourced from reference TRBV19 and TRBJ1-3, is DGGITQSPKYLFRKEGQNVTLSCEQNLNHDAMYWYRQDPGQGLRLIYYSQIVNDFQKGDIAEGYSVSREKKESFPLTVTSAQKNPTAFYLCASAGRGNSGNTIYFGEGSWLTVV.

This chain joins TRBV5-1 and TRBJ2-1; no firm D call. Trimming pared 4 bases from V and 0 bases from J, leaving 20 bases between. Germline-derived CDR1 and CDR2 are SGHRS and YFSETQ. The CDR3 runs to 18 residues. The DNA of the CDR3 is TGCGCCAGCAGCCCTGTTTGGATCGACGCGGCCTCCTACAATGAGCAGTTCTTC. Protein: CASSPVWIDAASYNEQFF.

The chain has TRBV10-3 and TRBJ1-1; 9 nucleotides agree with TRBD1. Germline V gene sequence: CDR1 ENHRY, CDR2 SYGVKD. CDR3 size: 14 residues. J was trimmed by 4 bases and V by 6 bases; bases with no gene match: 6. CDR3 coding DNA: TGTGCCATCAGCTTGGGACAGGGATCCACTGAAGCTTTCTTT. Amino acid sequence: CAISLGQGSTEAFF.

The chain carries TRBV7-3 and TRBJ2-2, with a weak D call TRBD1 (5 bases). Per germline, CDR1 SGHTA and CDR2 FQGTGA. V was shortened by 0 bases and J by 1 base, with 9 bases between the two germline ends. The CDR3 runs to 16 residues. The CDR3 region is CASSLTSGLNTGELFF. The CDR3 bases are TGTGCCAGCAGCTTAACGTCAGGGTTGAACACCGGGGAGCTGTTTTTT.

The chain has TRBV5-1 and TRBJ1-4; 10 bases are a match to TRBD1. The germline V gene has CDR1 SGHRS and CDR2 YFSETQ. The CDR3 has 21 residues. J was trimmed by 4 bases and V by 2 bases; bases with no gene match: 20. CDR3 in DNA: TGCGCCAGCAGCTTAGGGGACAGGGGAAGGAGAATTAGTTTTAGTAATGAAAAACTGTTTTTT. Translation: CASSLGDRGRRISFSNEKLFF.

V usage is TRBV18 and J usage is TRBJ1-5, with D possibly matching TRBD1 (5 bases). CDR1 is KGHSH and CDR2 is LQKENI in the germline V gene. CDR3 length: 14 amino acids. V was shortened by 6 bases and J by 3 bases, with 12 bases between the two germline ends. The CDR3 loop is CASSSRQYNQPQHF. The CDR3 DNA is TGTGCCAGCTCTAGTCGACAGTACAATCAGCCCCAGCATTTT.

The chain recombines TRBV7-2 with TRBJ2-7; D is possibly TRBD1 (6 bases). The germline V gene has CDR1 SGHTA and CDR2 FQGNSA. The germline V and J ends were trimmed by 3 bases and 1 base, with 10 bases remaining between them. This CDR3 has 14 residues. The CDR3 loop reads CASSFGQMSYEQYF. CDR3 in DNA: TGTGCCAGCAGCTTCGGACAGATGTCCTACGAGCAGTACTTC.

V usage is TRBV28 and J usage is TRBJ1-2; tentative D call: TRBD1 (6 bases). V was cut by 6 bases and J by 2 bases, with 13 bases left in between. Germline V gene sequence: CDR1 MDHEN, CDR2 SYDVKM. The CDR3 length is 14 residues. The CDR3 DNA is TGTGCCAGCAGGCCCGTCGGGACAAACTATGGCTACACCTTC. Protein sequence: CASRPVGTNYGYTF.

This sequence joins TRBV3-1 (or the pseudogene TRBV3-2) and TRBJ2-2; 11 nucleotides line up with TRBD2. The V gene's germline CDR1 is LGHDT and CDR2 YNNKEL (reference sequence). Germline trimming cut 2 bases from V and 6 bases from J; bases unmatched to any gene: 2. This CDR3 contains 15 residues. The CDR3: CASSQSSGRSGELFF. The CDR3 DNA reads TGTGCCAGCAGCCAATCTAGCGGGAGGTCCGGGGAGCTGTTTTTT.

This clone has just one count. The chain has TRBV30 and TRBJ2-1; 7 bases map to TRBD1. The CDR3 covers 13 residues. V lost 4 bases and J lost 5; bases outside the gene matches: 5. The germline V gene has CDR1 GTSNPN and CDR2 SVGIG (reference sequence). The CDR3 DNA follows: TGTGCCTGGAAAAGGGGGCCTGACAATGAGCAGTTCTTC. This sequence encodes CAWKRGPDNEQFF.

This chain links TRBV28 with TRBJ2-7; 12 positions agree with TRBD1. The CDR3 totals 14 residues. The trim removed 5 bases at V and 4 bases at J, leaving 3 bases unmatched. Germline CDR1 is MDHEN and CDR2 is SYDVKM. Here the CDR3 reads CASSGTGGSYEQYF. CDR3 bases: TGTGCCAGCAGTGGGACAGGGGGCTCGTACGAGCAGTACTTC.

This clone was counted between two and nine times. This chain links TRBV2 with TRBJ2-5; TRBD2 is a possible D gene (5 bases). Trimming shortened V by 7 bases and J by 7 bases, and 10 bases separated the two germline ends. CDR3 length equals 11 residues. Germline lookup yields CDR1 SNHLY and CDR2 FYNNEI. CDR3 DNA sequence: TGTGCCAGCACGGAAGGAGGGACCCAGTACTTC. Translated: CASTEGGTQYF.

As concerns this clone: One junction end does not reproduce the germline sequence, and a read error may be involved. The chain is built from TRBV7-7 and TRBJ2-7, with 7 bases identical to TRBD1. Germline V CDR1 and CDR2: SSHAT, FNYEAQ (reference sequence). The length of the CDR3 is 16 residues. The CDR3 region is CASSLVRRQGVREQYF. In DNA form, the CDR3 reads TGTGCTAGCAGCTTAGTTCGACGGCAGGGGGTGCGCGAGCAGTACTTC.

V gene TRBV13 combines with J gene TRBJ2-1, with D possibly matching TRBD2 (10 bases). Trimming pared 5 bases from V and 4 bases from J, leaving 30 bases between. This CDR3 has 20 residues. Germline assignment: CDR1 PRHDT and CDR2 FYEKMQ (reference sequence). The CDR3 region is CASSPPGQGPSGSRYNEQFF. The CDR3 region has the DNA TGTGCCAGCAGCCCGCCGGGACAGGGCCCTAGCGGGAGTAGGTACAATGAGCAGTTCTTC.

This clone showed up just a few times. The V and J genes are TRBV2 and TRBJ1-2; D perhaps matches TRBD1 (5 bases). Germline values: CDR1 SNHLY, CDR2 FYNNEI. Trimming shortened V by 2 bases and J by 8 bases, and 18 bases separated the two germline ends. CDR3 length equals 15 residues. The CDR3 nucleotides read TGTGCCAGCAGTGAATCAAGGGCAGGGCAGAGGGGCTACACCTTC. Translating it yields CASSESRAGQRGYTF.

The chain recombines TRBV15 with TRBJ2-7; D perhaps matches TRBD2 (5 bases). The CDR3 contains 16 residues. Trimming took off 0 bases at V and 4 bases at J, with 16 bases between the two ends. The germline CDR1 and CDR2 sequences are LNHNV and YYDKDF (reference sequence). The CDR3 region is CATSRDKTTGSYEQYF. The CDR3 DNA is TGTGCCACCAGCAGAGATAAGACCACTGGGAGTTACGAGCAGTACTTC.

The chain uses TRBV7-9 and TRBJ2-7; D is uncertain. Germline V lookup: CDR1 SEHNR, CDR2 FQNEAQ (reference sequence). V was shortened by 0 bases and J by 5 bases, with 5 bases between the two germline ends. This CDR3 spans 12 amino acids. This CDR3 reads CASSLAIDEQYF. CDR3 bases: TGTGCCAGCAGCTTAGCTATAGACGAGCAGTACTTC.

The CDR3 DNA sequence: TGTGCCAGCTCACCACTCAGCGCCCAAGAGACCCAGTACTTC. Amino acid sequence: CASSPLSAQETQYF. The V and J genes are TRBV18 and TRBJ2-5, with no clear D. Germline V lookup: CDR1 KGHSH, CDR2 LQKENI. Trimming cost V 1 base and J 1 base, with 7 bases left between them. CDR3 size: 14 residues. Drawing the rest from reference TRBV18 and TRBJ2-5, the complete variable domain is NAGVMQNPRHLVRRRGQEARLRCSPMKGHSHVYWYRQLPEEGLKFMVYLQKENIIDESGMPKERFSAEFPKEGPSILRIQQVVRGDSAAYFCASSPLSAQETQYFGPGTRLLVL.

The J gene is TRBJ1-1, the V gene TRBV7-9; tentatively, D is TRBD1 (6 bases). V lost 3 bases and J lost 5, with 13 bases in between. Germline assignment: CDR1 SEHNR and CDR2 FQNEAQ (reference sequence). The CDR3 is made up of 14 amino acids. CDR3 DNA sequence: TGTGCCAGCAGCTTGGAAGGGGGTCGTACTGAAGCTTTCTTT. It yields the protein CASSLEGGRTEAFF.